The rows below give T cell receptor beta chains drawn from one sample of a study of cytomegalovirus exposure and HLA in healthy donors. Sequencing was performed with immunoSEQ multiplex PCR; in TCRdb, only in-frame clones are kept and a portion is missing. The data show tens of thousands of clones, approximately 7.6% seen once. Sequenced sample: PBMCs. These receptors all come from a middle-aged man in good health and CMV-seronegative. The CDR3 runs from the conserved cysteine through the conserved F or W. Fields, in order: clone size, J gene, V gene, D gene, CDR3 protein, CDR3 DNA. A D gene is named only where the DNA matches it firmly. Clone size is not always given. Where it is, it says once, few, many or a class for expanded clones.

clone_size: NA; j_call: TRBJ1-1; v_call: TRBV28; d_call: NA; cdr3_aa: CASSLSAEAFF; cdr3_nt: TGTGCCAGCAGTTTGTCAGCTGAAGCTTTCTTT
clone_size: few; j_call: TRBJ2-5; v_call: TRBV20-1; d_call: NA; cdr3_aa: CSARVGETQYF; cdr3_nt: TGCAGTGCTAGAGTCGGGGAGACCCAGTACTTC
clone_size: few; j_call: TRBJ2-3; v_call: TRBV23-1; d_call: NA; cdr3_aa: CASSPGRRIPTDTQYF; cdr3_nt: TGCGCCAGCAGCCCAGGTCGACGGATACCCACAGATACGCAGTATTTT
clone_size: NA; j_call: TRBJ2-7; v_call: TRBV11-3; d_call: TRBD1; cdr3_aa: CASSSQPPGTGDYEQYF; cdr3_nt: TGTGCCAGCAGCTCCCAGCCCCCAGGGACAGGGGACTACGAGCAGTACTTC
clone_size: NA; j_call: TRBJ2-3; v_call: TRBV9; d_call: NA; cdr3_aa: CASSVTLGPDTQYF; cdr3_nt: TGTGCCAGCAGCGTAACCTTGGGGCCAGATACGCAGTATTTT
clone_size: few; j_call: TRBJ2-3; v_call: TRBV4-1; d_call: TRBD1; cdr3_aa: CASTKLVQGNASTDTQYF; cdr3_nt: TGCGCCAGCACCAAACTCGTACAGGGGAACGCTAGCACAGATACGCAGTATTTT
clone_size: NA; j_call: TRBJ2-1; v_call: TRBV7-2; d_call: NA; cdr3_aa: CASSLGGIYNEQFF; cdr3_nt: TGTGCCAGCAGCTTAGGAGGGATTTACAATGAGCAGTTCTTC
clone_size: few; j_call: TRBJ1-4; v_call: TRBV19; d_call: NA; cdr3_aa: CASSIDLQGSNEKLFF; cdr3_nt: TGTGCCAGTAGTATAGATCTCCAGGGGTCTAATGAAAAACTGTTTTTT
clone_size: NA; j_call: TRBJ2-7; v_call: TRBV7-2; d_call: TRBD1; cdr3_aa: CASSSRTGGEYEQYF; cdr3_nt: TGTGCCAGCAGCTCGAGGACAGGGGGCGAGTACGAGCAGTACTTC
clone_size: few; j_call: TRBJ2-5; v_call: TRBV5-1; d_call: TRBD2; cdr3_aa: CASSLLGAGGGQETQYF; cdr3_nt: TGCGCCAGCAGTTTGTTGGGAGCTGGCGGGGGACAAGAGACCCAGTACTTC
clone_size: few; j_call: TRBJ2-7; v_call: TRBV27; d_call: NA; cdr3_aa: CASSLQGSSYEQYF; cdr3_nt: TGTGCCAGCAGTTTACAGGGGTCTTCCTACGAGCAGTACTTC
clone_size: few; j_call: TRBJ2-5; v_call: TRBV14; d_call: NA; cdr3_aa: CASSQDWRETQYF; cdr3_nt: TGTGCCAGCAGCCAAGACTGGCGGGAGACCCAGTACTTC
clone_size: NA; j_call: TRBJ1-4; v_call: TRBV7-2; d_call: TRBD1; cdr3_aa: CASSPRQGAREKLFF; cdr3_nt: TGTGCCAGCAGCCCCCGACAGGGGGCAAGGGAAAAACTGTTTTTT
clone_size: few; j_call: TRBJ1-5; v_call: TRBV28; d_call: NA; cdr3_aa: CAMGRSGGVNQPQHF; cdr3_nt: TGTGCTATGGGGAGGAGCGGGGGGGTCAATCAGCCCCAGCATTTT
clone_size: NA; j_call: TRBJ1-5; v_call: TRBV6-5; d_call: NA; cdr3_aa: CASSYSSQGRQPQHF; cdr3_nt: TGTGCCAGCAGTTACTCGAGCCAGGGCCGCCAGCCCCAGCATTTT
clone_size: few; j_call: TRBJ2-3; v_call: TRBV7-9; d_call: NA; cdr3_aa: CASSLESGWTDTQYF; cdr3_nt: TGTGCCAGCAGCTTAGAGTCGGGTTGGACAGATACGCAGTATTTT
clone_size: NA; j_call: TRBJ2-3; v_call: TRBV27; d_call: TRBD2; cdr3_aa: CASSGRSGSRDTQYF; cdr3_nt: TGTGCCAGCAGTGGAAGAAGCGGGAGTAGAGATACGCAGTATTTT
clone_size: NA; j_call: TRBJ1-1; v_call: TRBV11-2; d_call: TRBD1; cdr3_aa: CASSLTGLAEAFF; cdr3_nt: TGTGCCAGCAGCCTGACAGGGTTGGCTGAAGCTTTCTTT
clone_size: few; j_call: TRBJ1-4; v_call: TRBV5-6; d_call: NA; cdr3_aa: CASSPTGRDEKLFF; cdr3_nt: TGTGCCAGCAGCCCTACAGGGAGGGACGAAAAACTGTTTTTT
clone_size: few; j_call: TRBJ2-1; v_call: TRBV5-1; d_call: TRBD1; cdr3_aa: CASSSVRDRGFKFF; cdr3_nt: TGCGCCAGCAGCTCGGTACGGGACAGGGGTTTTAAGTTCTTC
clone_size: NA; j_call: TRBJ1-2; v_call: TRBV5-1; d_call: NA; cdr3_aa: CASRQQAGYGYTF; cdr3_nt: TGCGCCAGCAGACAACAAGCGGGCTATGGCTACACCTTC
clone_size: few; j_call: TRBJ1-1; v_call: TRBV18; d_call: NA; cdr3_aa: CASSPQGPPDTEAFF; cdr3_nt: TGTGCCAGCTCACCCCAGGGGCCGCCTGACACTGAAGCTTTCTTT
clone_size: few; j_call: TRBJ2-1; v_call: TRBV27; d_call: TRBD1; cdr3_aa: CASSPSRDRGEQFF; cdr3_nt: TGTGCCAGCAGTCCGTCCCGGGACAGGGGAGAGCAGTTCTTC
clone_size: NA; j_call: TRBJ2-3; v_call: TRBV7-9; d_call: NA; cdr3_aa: CASSPAGPHTDTQYF; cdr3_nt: TGTGCCAGCAGCCCCGCAGGGCCACACACAGATACGCAGTATTTT
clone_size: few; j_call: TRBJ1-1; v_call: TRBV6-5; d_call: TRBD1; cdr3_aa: CASTRDRAKTEAFF; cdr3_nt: TGTGCCAGCACCCGCGACAGGGCGAAGACTGAAGCTTTCTTT
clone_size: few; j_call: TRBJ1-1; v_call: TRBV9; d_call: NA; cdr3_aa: CASSGRDVNTEAFF; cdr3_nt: TGTGCCAGCAGCGGGCGGGACGTCAACACTGAAGCTTTCTTT
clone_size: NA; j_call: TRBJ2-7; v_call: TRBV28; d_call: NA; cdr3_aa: CASSPTQGYEQYF; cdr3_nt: TGTGCCAGCAGTCCTACACAGGGATACGAGCAGTACTTC
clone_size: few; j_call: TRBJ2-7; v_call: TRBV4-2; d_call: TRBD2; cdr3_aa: CASSQDSGRVEQYF; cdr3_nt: TGTGCCAGCAGCCAAGATTCTGGGAGGGTCGAGCAGTACTTC
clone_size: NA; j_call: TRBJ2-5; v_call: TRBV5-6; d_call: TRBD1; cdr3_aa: CASSGRGRYSPQYF; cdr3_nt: TGTGCCAGCAGCGGCAGGGGGCGGTACTCCCCCCAGTACTTC
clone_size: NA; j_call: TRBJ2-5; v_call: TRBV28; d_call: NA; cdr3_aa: CASTIANLGTQYF; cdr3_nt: TGTGCCAGCACTATTGCAAACCTTGGTACCCAGTACTTC
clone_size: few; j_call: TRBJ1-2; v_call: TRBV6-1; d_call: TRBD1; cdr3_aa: CASLTGTGHYGYTF; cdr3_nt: TGTGCCAGCCTGACCGGGACAGGGCACTATGGCTACACCTTC
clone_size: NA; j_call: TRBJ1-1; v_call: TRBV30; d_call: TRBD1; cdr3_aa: CAWRPKGLGQGMNTEAFF; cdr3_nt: TGTGCCTGGAGGCCCAAGGGGTTGGGACAGGGAATGAACACTGAAGCTTTCTTT
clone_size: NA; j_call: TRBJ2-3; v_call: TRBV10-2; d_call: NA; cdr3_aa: CASSLGPNTQYF; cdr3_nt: TGCGCCAGCAGTCTAGGTCCAAATACGCAGTATTTT
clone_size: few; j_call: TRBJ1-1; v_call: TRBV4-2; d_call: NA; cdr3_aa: CASSPQLITDTEAFF; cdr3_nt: TGTGCCAGCAGCCCGCAATTAATTACGGACACTGAAGCTTTCTTT
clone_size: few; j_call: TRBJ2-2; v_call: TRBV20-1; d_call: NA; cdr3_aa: CSAGPGELFF; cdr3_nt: TGCAGTGCTGGGCCCGGGGAGCTGTTTTTT
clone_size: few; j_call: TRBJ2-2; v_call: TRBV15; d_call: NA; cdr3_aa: CATSREGVSGELFF; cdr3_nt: TGTGCCACCAGCAGAGAAGGGGTTTCCGGGGAGCTGTTTTTT
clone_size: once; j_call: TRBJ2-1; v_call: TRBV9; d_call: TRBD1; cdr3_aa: CASSTRTGGGEQFF; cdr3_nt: TGTGCCAGCAGCACCCGGACAGGGGGCGGTGAGCAGTTCTTC
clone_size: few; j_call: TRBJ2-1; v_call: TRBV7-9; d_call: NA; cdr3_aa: CASSSGANEQFF; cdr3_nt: TGTGCCAGCAGCTCGGGAGCCAATGAGCAGTTCTTC
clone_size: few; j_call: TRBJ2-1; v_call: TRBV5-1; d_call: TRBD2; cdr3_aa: CASSLGGGGALEQFF; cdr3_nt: TGCGCCAGCAGCTTAGGGGGCGGGGGGGCCCTAGAGCAGTTCTTC
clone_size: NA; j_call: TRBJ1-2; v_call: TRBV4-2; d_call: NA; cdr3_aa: CASSQDRGGNYGYTF; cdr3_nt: TGTGCCAGCAGCCAAGATCGGGGGGGGAACTATGGCTACACCTTC
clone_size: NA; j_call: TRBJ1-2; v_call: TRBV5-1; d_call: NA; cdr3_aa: CASSLARDSNYGYTF; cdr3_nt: TGCGCCAGCAGCTTGGCCCGAGACAGCAACTATGGCTACACCTTC
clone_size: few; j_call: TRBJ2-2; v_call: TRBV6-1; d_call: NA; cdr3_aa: CASSEAPGVTGELFF; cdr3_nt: TGTGCCAGCAGTGAAGCGCCAGGGGTCACCGGGGAGCTGTTTTTT
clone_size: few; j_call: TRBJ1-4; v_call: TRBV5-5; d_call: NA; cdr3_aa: CASNVRKEGEKLFF; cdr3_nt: TGTGCCAGCAATGTTCGGAAAGAGGGTGAAAAACTGTTTTTT
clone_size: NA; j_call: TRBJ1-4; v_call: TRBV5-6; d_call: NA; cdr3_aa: CASSLKTIYGGKLFF; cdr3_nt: TGTGCCAGCAGCTTGAAAACCATCTATGGTGGAAAACTGTTTTTT
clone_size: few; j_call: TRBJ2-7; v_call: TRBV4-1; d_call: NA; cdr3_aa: CASSQGEGVYEQYF; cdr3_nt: TGCGCCAGCAGCCAAGGAGAGGGGGTTTACGAGCAGTACTTC
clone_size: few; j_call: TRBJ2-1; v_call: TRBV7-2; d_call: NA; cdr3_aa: CASSTGLNEQFF; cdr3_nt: TGTGCCAGCAGCACAGGGCTCAATGAGCAGTTCTTC
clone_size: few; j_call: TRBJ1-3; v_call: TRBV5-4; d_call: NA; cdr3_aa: CASSMAGISSGNTIYF; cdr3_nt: TGTGCCAGCAGCATGGCCGGGATAAGCTCTGGAAACACCATATATTTT
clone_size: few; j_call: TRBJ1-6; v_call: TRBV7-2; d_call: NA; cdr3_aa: CASSLNPRQRYSPLHF; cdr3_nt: TGTGCCAGCAGCTTAAACCCGAGACAGAGATATTCACCCCTCCACTTT
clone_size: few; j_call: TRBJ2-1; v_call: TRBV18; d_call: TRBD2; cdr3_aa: CASSASGNEQFF; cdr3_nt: TGTGCCAGCTCAGCTAGCGGCAATGAGCAGTTCTTC
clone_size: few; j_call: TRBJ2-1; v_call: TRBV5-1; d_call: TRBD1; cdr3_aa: CASRGRMASGQGFPHNEQFF; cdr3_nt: TGCGCCAGCAGGGGGAGAATGGCTTCGGGACAGGGTTTCCCTCACAATGAGCAGTTCTTC
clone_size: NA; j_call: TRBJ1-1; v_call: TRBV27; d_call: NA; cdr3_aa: CASSLEVLDRTNTEAFF; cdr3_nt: TGTGCCAGCAGTTTGGAAGTCCTTGACAGAACAAACACTGAAGCTTTCTTT
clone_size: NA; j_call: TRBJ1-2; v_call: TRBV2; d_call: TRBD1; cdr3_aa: CASRLPGQTGYTF; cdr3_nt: TGTGCCAGCAGACTCCCGGGACAGACCGGCTACACCTTC
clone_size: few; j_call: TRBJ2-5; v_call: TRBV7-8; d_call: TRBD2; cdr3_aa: CASSSPSGRTETQYF; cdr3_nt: TGTGCCAGCAGCTCCCCTAGCGGGAGAACCGAGACCCAGTACTTC
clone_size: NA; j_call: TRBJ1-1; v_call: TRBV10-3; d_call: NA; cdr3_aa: CAIVRAEGTEAFF; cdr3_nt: TGTGCCATCGTAAGGGCTGAGGGCACTGAAGCTTTCTTT
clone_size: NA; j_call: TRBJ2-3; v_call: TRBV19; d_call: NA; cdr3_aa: CASSLRNSTDTQYF; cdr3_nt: TGTGCCAGTAGTCTCAGAAATAGCACAGATACGCAGTATTTT
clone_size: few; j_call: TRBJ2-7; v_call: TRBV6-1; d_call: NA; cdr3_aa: CASSTPGGYEQYF; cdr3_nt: TGTGCCAGCAGTACTCCCGGAGGTTACGAGCAGTACTTC
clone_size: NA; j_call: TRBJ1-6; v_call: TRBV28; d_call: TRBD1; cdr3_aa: CASSLGQAISPLHF; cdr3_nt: TGTGCCAGCAGTTTGGGACAGGCAATTTCACCCCTCCACTTT
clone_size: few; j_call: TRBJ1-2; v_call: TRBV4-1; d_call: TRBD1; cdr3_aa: CASSQDSADRWYGYTF; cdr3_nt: TGCGCCAGCAGCCAAGATTCTGCGGACAGGTGGTATGGCTACACCTTC
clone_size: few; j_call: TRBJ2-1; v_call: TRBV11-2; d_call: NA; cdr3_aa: CASSFLGADNEQFF; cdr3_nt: TGTGCCAGCAGCTTCTTAGGGGCTGACAATGAGCAGTTCTTC